This T cell receptor (beta chain) was profiled in a study of T-cell reconstitution after alpha-beta-depleted transplantation in children. In this sample, this clonotype turned up many times. A library of TCRbeta sequences, prepared with unique molecular identifiers, was generated. MiXCR, applied by TCRdb to the PCR reads, yields one record per CDR3 protein. Found here are about 610,000 distinct CDR3 sequences, 10% of them singletons; the top ten hold less than 4.5%. Per germline, CDR1 SGHVS and CDR2 FNYEAQ. Deletions cut 2 bases from V and 0 bases from J, with 12 bases between. The CDR3 is 16 residues long.

The material sequenced was PBMCs from the stem cell graft donor, taken from the stem cell graft. The clonotype comes from a human donor who donated a stem cell graft to a child with acute myeloid leukemia. V is TRBV7-6 and J is TRBJ2-3; D possibly corresponds to TRBD2 (6 bases). The CDR3 coding sequence is TGTGCCAGCAGCTTATTGGCTAGCGATAGCACAGATACGCAGTATTTT. It yields the protein CASSLLASDSTDTQYF. Together with reference TRBV7-6 and TRBJ2-3, the CDR3 gives the full variable domain: GAGVSQSPRYKVTKRGQDVALRCDPISGHVSLYWYRQALGQGPEFLTYFNYEAQQDKSGLPNDRFSAERPEGSISTLTIQRTEQRDSAMYRCASSLLASDSTDTQYFGPGTRLTVL.